These T cell receptor beta chains were read from a single sample in a study of blood T cell repertoires in COVID-19. Sequenced by immunoSEQ multiplex PCR; TCRdb stores in-frame clones only, minus some. The data show over 200,000 clones, with approximately 90% seen just once and about a tenth held by the top ten. The sequencing input was PBMCs or T cells enriched from blood (not recorded which). All receptors derive from a young man who had recovered from COVID-19. CDR3s leave out the opening cysteine and the closing phenylalanine or tryptophan. Each record gives: V gene, J gene, CDR3 protein.

>TRBV28|TRBJ2-7
ASSYSGTSGNEQY
>TRBV7-3|TRBJ1-1
ASSLVGTDTEAF
>TRBV6-5|TRBJ2-7
ASGYTFGEQY
>TRBV28|TRBJ1-1
ASSLEGAVTEAF
>TRBV5-4|TRBJ2-3
ASSLRLAELTDTQY
>TRBV2|TRBJ2-2
ASRQQGTNTGELF
>TRBV27|TRBJ1-2
ASSSQGHPIGYT
>TRBV10-3|TRBJ2-7
AISGTGRGEQY
>TRBV4-3|TRBJ1-1
ASSQDLNRGTVAF
>TRBV9|TRBJ1-3
ASSLGKGSGNTIY
>TRBV18|TRBJ2-7
ASSKDRVDEQY
>TRBV13|TRBJ1-1
ASSTRSNTEAF
>TRBV11-2|TRBJ2-2
ASSYGGELF
>TRBV28|TRBJ2-7
ASSSPTGGFYEQY
>TRBV25-1|TRBJ1-2
ASSYEWGGYT
>TRBV2|TRBJ2-1
ASSETGGVVSEQF
>TRBV11-2|TRBJ2-1
ASSLDLFMDSGKKF
>TRBV27|TRBJ2-3
ASLGGDTQY
>TRBV5-1|TRBJ1-2
ASREDSPSRYGYT
>TRBV4-3|TRBJ2-7
ASSQEMTGPRNEQY
>TRBV19|TRBJ2-7
ASSGIGAPYEQY
>TRBV5-8|TRBJ2-7
ASSLAASGDLSYEQY
>TRBV28|TRBJ1-1
ASSSGQTGSEAF
>TRBV15|TRBJ1-4
ATSRNGDEKLF